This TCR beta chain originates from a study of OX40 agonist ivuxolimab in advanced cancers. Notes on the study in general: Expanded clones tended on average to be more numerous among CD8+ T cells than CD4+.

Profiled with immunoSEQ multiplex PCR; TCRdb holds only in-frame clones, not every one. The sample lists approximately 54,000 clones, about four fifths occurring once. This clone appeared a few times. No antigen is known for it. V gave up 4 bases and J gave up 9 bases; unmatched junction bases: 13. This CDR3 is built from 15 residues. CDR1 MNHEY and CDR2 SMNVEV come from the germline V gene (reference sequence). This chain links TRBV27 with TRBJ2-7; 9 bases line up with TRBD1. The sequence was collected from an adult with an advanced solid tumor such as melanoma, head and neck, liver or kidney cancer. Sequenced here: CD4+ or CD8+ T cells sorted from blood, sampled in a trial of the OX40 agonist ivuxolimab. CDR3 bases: TGTGCCAGCAGTTCCCCGGGACAGGGTCTTCTGGTGCAGTACTTC. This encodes CASSSPGQGLLVQYF.